Listed below are T cell receptor beta chains from one sample, sequenced in a study of OX40 agonist ivuxolimab in advanced cancers. Sequencing was performed with immunoSEQ multiplex PCR; in TCRdb, only in-frame clones are kept and a portion is missing. Among about 48,000 clones listed, about four fifths were seen once. The material sequenced was CD4+ or CD8+ T cells sorted from blood, taken in a trial of the OX40 agonist ivuxolimab. The receptors here all came from an adult with an advanced solid tumor such as melanoma, head and neck, liver or kidney cancer. Each CDR3 is given with its conserved first and last residue.

TRBJ1-3 TRBV7-9 CASSLALDRGGGNTIYF
TRBJ2-7 TRBV6-6 CASSYWTGAGEQYF
TRBJ2-3 TRBV5-1 CASSLRVQRMDTQYF
TRBJ1-4 TRBV5-1 CASSLGDREGEKLFF
TRBJ1-5 TRBV28 CASRTMDQPQHF
TRBJ2-3 TRBV11-2 CASSSQRETQYF
TRBJ2-2 TRBV2 CASRGGTGNTGELFF
TRBJ1-1 TRBV11-3 CAISEGEVAFF
TRBJ2-5 TRBV19 CASSIAEETQYF
TRBJ1-5 TRBV6-1 CASSGGQGDSNQPQHF
TRBJ1-6 TRBV18 CASSPRVGSFDSPLHF
TRBJ2-1 TRBV11-3 CASSSVGGQGIGEQFF
TRBJ2-1 TRBV11-3 CASSSRGNSYNEQFF